This TCR beta chain was sequenced for a study of identical twins. Trimming took off 4 bases at V and 10 bases at J, with 11 bases between the two ends. CDR3 size: 11 residues. Carrying unique molecular identifiers, the cDNA also gained a universal primer site through template switching. TCRdb reanalysed the 5' RACE reads using MiXCR and keeps one entry per CDR3 protein. The table shows approximately 210,000 distinct CDR3 sequences, with approximately 15% occurring only once. This clonotype has a handful of counts. These data are also associated with another study on T cells expressing NK-cell markers. That paper adds: Sorted CD3+CD56+NKG2C+, CD3+CD56+NKG2C- and CD3+CD56-NKG2C+ T cells supplied TCR beta repertoires. Six donors had dominant NKG2C+ clonotypes that comprised about 1.0-8% of their CD8+ T cells.

The receptor was isolated from a woman under 30 in good health. This chain joins TRBV12-3 or TRBV12-4 and TRBJ2-7; a weak D match, TRBD1 (6 bases). Material for sequencing was CD8+ T cells sorted from blood. The CDR3 sequence: CASSSTGKQYF. The DNA of the CDR3 is TGTGCCAGCAGTTCAACAGGGAAACAGTACTTC.